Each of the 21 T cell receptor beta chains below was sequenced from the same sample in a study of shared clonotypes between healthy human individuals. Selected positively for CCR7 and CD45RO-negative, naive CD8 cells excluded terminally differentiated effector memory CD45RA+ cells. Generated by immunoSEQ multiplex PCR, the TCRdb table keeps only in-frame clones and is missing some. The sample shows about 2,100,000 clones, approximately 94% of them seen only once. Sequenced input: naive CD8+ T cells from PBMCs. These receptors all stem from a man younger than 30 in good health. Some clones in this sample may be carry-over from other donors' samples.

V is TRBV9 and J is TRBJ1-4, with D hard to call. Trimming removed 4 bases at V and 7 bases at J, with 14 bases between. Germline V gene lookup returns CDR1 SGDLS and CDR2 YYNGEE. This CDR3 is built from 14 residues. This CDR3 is CASSPSGHFEKLFF. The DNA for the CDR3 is TGTGCCAGCAGCCCTAGTGGCCATTTTGAAAAACTGTTTTTT.

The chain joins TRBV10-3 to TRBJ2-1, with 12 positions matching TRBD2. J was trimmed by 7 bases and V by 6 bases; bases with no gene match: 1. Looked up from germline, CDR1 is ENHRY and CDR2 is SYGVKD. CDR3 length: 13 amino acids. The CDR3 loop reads CAIRGLAGNEQFF. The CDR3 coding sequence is TGTGCCATCAGAGGACTAGCGGGGAATGAGCAGTTCTTC.

The CDR3 protein is CASSLIHPGEHTHPRTGELFF. In DNA form, the CDR3 reads TGTGCCAGCAGTCTGATCCACCCTGGGGAACACACGCACCCTAGGACCGGGGAGCTGTTTTTT. The chain has TRBV28 and TRBJ2-2; D gene unclear. The CDR3 contains 21 residues. Germline V gene data show CDR1 as MDHEN and CDR2 as SYDVKM. The V gene lost 5 bases and the J gene lost 5 bases, with 33 bases spanning the gap.

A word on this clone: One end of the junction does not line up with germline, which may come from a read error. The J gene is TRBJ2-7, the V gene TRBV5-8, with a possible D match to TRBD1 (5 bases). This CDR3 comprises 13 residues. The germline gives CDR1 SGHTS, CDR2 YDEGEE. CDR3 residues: CASSGRQTYEQCF. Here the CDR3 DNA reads TGTGCCAGCAGTGGCCGACAGACCTACGAGCAGTGCTTC.

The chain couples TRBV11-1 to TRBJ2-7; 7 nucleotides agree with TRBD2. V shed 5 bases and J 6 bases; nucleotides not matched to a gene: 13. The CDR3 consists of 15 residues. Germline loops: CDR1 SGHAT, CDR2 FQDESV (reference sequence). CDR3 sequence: CASSPWGLPLLEQYF. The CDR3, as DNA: TGTGCCAGCAGCCCTTGGGGACTACCCCTACTCGAGCAGTACTTC.

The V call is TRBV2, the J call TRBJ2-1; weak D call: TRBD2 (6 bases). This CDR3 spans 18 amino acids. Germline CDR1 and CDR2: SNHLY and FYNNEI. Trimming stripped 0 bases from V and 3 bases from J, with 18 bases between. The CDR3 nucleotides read TGTGCCAGCAGTGAAGCCGAGGTAGCGCGGGGATTCTACAATGAGCAGTTCTTC. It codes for CASSEAEVARGFYNEQFF.

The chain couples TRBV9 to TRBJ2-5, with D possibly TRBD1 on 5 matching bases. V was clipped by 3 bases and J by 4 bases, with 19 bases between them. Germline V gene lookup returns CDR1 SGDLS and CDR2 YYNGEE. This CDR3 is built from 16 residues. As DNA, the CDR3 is TGTGCCAGCAGCGGCGCCGGCAGGGCCCCCCCAGAGACCCAGTACTTC. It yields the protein CASSGAGRAPPETQYF.

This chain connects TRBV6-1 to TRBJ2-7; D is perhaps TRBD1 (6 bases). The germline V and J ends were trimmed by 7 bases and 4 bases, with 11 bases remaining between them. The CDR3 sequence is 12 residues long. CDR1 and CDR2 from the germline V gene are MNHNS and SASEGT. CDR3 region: CASTRGGYEQYF. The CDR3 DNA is TGTGCCAGCACCAGGGGCGGGTACGAGCAGTACTTC.

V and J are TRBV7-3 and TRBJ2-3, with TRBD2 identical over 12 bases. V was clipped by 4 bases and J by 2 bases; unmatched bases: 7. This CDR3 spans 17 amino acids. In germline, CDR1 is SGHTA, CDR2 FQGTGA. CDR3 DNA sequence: TGTGCCAGCAGCTCGCCCGGGACTAGCGGGTACACAGATACGCAGTATTTT. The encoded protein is CASSSPGTSGYTDTQYF. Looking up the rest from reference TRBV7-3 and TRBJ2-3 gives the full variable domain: GAGVSQTPSNKVTEKGKYVELRCDPISGHTALYWYRQSLGQGPEFLIYFQGTGAADDSGLPNDRFFAVRPEGSVSTLKIQRTERGDSAVYLCASSSPGTSGYTDTQYFGPGTRLTVL.

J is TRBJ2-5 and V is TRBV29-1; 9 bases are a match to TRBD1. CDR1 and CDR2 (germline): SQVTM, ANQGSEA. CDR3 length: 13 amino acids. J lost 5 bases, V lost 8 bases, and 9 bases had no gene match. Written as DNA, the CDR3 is TGCAGCTTCGGACAGGGGTCAATGGAGACCCAGTACTTC. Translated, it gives CSFGQGSMETQYF. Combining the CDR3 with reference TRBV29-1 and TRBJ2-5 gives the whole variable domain SAVISQKPSRDICQRGTSLTIQCQVDSQVTMMFWYRQQPGQSLTLIATANQGSEATYESGFVIDKFPISRPNLTFSTLTVSNMSPEDSSIYLCSFGQGSMETQYFGPGTRLLVL.

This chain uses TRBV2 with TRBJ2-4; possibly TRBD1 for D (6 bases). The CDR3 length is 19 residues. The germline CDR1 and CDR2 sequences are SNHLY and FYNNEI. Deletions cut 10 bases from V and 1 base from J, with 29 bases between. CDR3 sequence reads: CATQTDRNLQLLAKNIQYF. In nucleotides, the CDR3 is TGTGCCACCCAGACCGACAGGAATCTTCAACTGTTGGCCAAAAACATTCAGTACTTC.

The CDR3 protein is CASKPGLAGHNEQFF. The CDR3 DNA is TGTGCCAGCAAGCCAGGACTAGCGGGTCACAATGAGCAGTTCTTC. The chain employs TRBV4-2 and TRBJ2-1, with 11 bases identical to TRBD2. Germline V gene lookup returns CDR1 LGHNA and CDR2 YNFKEQ. The trim removed 7 bases at V and 5 bases at J, leaving 7 bases unmatched. There are 15 residues in the CDR3.

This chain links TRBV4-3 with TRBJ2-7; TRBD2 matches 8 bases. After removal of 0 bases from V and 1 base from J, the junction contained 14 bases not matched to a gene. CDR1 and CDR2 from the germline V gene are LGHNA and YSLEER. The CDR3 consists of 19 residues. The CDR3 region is CASSQDVDGRAELSYEQYF. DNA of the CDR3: TGCGCCAGCAGCCAAGATGTGGACGGGAGGGCCGAATTGTCCTACGAGCAGTACTTC.

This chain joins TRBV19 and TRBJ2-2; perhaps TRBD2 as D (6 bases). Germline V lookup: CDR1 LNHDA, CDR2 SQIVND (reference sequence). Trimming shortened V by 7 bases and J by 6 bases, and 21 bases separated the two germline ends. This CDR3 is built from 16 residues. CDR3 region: CASTAGQGRGSGELFF. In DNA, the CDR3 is TGTGCCAGTACCGCGGGGCAGGGACGAGGGTCCGGGGAGCTGTTTTTT.

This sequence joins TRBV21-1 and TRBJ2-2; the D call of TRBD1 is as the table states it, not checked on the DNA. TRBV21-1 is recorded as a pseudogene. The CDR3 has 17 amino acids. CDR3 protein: CASSIPRGVLNTGELFF. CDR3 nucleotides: TGTGCCAGCAGCATTCCCAGGGGGGTTTTGAACACCGGGGAGCTGTTTTTT.

The CDR3 DNA reads TGTGCCAGCAGTTTGGTAGGGGGCAACTACGAGCAGTACTTC. It translates to CASSLVGGNYEQYF. The chain combines TRBV28 with TRBJ2-7, with 7 bases identical to TRBD1. Germline V gives CDR1 MDHEN, CDR2 SYDVKM. The CDR3 has 14 amino acids. With V trimmed by 3 bases and J by 3 bases, 5 bases remained unmatched.

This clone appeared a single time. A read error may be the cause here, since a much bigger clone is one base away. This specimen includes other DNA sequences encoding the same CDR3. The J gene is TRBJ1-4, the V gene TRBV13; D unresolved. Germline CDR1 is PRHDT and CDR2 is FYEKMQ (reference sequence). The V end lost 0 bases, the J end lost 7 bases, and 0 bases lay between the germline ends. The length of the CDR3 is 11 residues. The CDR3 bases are TGTGCCAGCAGCTTAGGTGAAAAACTGTTTTTT. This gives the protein CASSLGEKLFF.

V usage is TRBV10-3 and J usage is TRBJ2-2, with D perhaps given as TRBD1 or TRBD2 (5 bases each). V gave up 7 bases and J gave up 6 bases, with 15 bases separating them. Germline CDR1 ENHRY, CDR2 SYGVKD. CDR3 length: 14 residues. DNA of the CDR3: TGTGCCATCATTGGGACCCTGGGGGCCGGGGAGCTGTTTTTT. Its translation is CAIIGTLGAGELFF.

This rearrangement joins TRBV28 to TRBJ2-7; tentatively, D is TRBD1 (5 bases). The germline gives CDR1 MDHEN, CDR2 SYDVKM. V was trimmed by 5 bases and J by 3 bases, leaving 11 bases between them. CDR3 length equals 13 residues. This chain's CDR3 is CASSPSTVYEQYF. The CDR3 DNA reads TGTGCCAGCAGTCCCTCGACAGTCTACGAGCAGTACTTC.

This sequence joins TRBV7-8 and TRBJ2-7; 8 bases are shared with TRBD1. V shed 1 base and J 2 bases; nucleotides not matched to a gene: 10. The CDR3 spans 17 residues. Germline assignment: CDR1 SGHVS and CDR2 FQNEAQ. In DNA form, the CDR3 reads TGTGCCAGCAGCTTAGTAGTAATTGGACAGGGACCCTACGAGCAGTACTTC. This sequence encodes CASSLVVIGQGPYEQYF.

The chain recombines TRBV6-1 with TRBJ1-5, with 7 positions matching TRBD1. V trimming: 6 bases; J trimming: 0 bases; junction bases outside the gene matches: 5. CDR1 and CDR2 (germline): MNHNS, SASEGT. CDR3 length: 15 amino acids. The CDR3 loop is CASRPGQYSNQPQHF. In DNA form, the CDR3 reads TGTGCCAGCAGACCGGGACAGTATAGCAATCAGCCCCAGCATTTT.